These 31 T cell receptor beta chains share one sample of origin, sequenced in a study of radiotherapy plus CTLA-4 blockade in lung cancer. Measured with immunoSEQ multiplex PCR; TCRdb has only the in-frame clones, and not every one. The table lists more than 90,000 clones, 88% of them singletons. The specimen was peripheral blood, collected from a patient treated with radiotherapy plus ipilimumab. The receptors derive from a human donor with non-small cell lung cancer that progressed on radiotherapy plus ipilimumab.

V is TRBV6-5 and J is TRBJ1-2; 7 bases map to TRBD1. This CDR3 spans 14 amino acids. The germline V gene encodes CDR1 MNHEY and CDR2 SVGAGI. Trimming at V came to 2 bases and at J to 8 bases, leaving 8 bases not matched to a gene. CDR3: CASSYRQGRDGYTF. The CDR3 region has the DNA TGTGCCAGCAGTTACCGACAGGGTCGGGACGGCTACACCTTC.

The J gene is TRBJ1-2, the V gene TRBV10-1; 7 bases are a match to TRBD1. The CDR3 runs 16 residues. Trimming cost V 6 bases and J 4 bases; bases outside gene matches: 14. The germline V gene has CDR1 WNHNN and CDR2 SYGVQD (reference sequence). The CDR3: CASREAGGRTIYGYTF. CDR3 in DNA: TGCGCCAGCAGGGAGGCAGGGGGTCGGACTATCTATGGCTACACCTTC.

This rearrangement joins TRBV5-4 to TRBJ1-1; 7 bases are a match to TRBD1. J lost 6 bases, V lost 3 bases, and 2 bases had no gene match. This CDR3 has 12 amino acids. The V gene's germline CDR1 is SGHNT and CDR2 YYREEE (reference sequence). The CDR3: CASSWGTAEAFF. The CDR3 coding sequence is TGTGCCAGCAGCTGGGGGACAGCTGAAGCTTTCTTT.

The chain links TRBV6-6 to TRBJ1-5; D perhaps matches TRBD1 (5 bases). The CDR3 spans 14 residues. With 0 bases removed from V and 9 bases from J, the gap between germline ends came to 12 bases. Germline V CDR1 and CDR2: MNHNY, SVGAGI (reference sequence). The CDR3 sequence: CASSYSGRDRPQHF. CDR3 nucleotides: TGTGCCAGCAGTTACTCTGGCAGGGACCGGCCCCAGCATTTT.

The gene calls are TRBV5-1 and TRBJ1-2; 7 positions match TRBD1. J gave up 2 bases and V 3 bases, and 10 bases lay outside the gene matches. This CDR3 has 16 residues. Germline assignment: CDR1 SGHRS and CDR2 YFSETQ. CDR3 DNA sequence: TGCGCCAGCAGCTCAGGTCTTTTAGGGGGCAACTATGGCTACACCTTC. Amino acids: CASSSGLLGGNYGYTF.

The rearrangement joins TRBV19 to TRBJ2-7; 10 nucleotides align to TRBD2. V shed 3 bases and J 3 bases; nucleotides not matched to a gene: 2. The CDR3 consists of 14 residues. Looked up from germline, CDR1 is LNHDA and CDR2 is SQIVND (reference sequence). The CDR3 reads CASSITSGNYEQYF. DNA for the CDR3: TGTGCCAGTAGTATTACTAGCGGGAACTACGAGCAGTACTTC.

V and J are TRBV5-6 and TRBJ1-5; 7 bases line up with TRBD1. The junction had 2 bases not matched to a gene; V was cut back by 3 bases and J by 2 bases. Per the germline V gene, CDR1 is SGHDT and CDR2 is YYEEEE. The CDR3 length is 14 residues. CDR3 nucleotide sequence: TGTGCCAGCAGCTCGGGACAGCGCAATCAGCCCCAGCATTTT. Amino acid sequence: CASSSGQRNQPQHF.

A word on this clone: The sample carries other DNA sequences with the same CDR3. The chain uses TRBV29-1 and TRBJ1-2; D is unresolved. With 4 bases removed from V and 0 bases from J, the gap between germline ends came to 6 bases. Germline V gene lookup returns CDR1 SQVTM and CDR2 ANQGSEA. The CDR3 runs to 12 residues. The CDR3 here is CSVGGSNYGYTF. CDR3 coding DNA: TGCAGCGTTGGGGGATCTAACTATGGCTACACCTTC.

This clone was seen more than once but under ten times. The rearrangement links TRBV5-4 to TRBJ1-1; no definite D call. Looked up from germline, CDR1 is SGHNT and CDR2 is YYREEE (reference sequence). This CDR3 comprises 11 residues. Trimming removed 0 bases at V and 6 bases at J, with 3 bases between. The CDR3 DNA reads as TGTGCCAGCAGCTTGGGCCCTGAAGCTTTCTTT. Its translation is CASSLGPEAFF.

The CDR3: CASRPGGIDGYTF. The CDR3 nucleotides read TGTGCCAGCCGGCCGGGGGGCATTGATGGCTACACCTTC. The gene calls are TRBV6-5 and TRBJ1-2; maybe TRBD1 (6 bases). This CDR3 region has 13 residues. V was pared by 8 bases and J by 6 bases, with 16 bases between. The germline V gene encodes CDR1 MNHEY and CDR2 SVGAGI.

This rearrangement joins TRBV30 to TRBJ2-1; D call uncertain. CDR1 is GTSNPN and CDR2 is SVGIG in the germline V gene (reference sequence). V was shortened by 1 base and J by 9 bases, with 7 bases between the two germline ends. CDR3 length equals 11 residues. The CDR3 loop is CAWSEAGEQFF. CDR3 DNA sequence: TGTGCCTGGAGTGAAGCCGGTGAGCAGTTCTTC.

The chain employs TRBV29-1 and TRBJ1-1; no clear D gene. V lost 1 base, J lost 11 bases, and 14 bases lay in between. The CDR3 is 12 residues long. CDR1 and CDR2 from the germline V gene are SQVTM and ANQGSEA. CDR3: CSVEVGGFGAFF. In DNA form, the CDR3 reads TGCAGCGTTGAAGTTGGCGGGTTCGGTGCTTTCTTT.

A single count supports this clone. The chain uses TRBV9 and TRBJ2-1; possibly TRBD1 for D (5 bases). The CDR3 has 16 amino acids. Germline CDR1 is SGDLS and CDR2 is YYNGEE. Trimming pared 3 bases from V and 7 bases from J, leaving 20 bases between. CDR3 loop: CASSGGKGRNTNEQFF. CDR3 DNA: TGTGCCAGCAGCGGGGGTAAGGGGCGGAATACTAATGAGCAGTTCTTC.

V usage is TRBV5-1 and J usage is TRBJ1-1, with a possible D match to TRBD1 (5 bases). V was trimmed by 1 base and J by 0 bases, leaving 16 bases between them. The CDR3 covers 17 residues. Germline V gives CDR1 SGHRS, CDR2 YFSETQ. The CDR3 here is CASSLHMGGTMNTEAFF. The DNA for the CDR3 is TGCGCCAGCAGCTTGCACATGGGGGGTACCATGAACACTGAAGCTTTCTTT.

CDR3 DNA sequence: TGCGCCAGCAGCCTCCCGACTAGCTCCGAAGAGCAGTACTTC. Translation gives CASSLPTSSEEQYF. This chain connects TRBV5-1 to TRBJ2-7; TRBD2 matches 7 bases. Losses at the gene ends were 4 bases for V and 7 bases for J; bases not matched to a gene: 11. Germline V gives CDR1 SGHRS, CDR2 YFSETQ. This CDR3 comprises 14 residues.

The chain couples TRBV4-1 to TRBJ2-1; 9 nucleotides agree with TRBD2. In germline, CDR1 is MGHRA, CDR2 YSYEKL. After removal of 1 base from V and 7 bases from J, the junction contained 5 bases not matched to a gene. This CDR3 comprises 15 residues. The CDR3 protein is CASSQAGTSMNEQFF. The CDR3 DNA follows: TGCGCCAGCAGCCAAGCAGGGACTAGCATGAATGAGCAGTTCTTC.

The gene calls are TRBV4-2 and TRBJ2-1; tentatively, D is TRBD1 or TRBD2 (6 bases each). Trimming cost V 4 bases and J 5 bases, with 18 bases left between them. Germline CDR1 reads LGHNA; CDR2 reads YNFKEQ. This CDR3 is built from 16 residues. CDR3 loop: CASSPAIAEGDNEQFF. The CDR3 nucleotides are TGTGCCAGCAGCCCGGCTATCGCGGAGGGGGACAATGAGCAGTTCTTC.

This clone was picked up one time. This sequence joins TRBV11-3 and TRBJ2-3; 11 bases agree with TRBD2. Germline V gene sequence: CDR1 SGHNT, CDR2 YENEEA. Unmatched junction bases numbered 13, after V lost 5 bases and J lost 9 bases. The CDR3 has 16 amino acids. The DNA of the CDR3 is TGTGCCAGCAGCCTCGGGGCACTAGCGGGAGTAGGCACGCAGTATTTT. It codes for CASSLGALAGVGTQYF.

This chain uses TRBV2 with TRBJ2-2; D call uncertain. V was pared by 7 bases and J by 5 bases, with 11 bases between. Germline assignment: CDR1 SNHLY and CDR2 FYNNEI. This CDR3 is built from 13 residues. CDR3 nucleotide sequence: TGTGCCAGCACCACTCTAGTTACCGGGGAGCTGTTTTTT. As protein: CASTTLVTGELFF.

CDR3 sequence reads: CASSIQGTQETQYF. The CDR3 nucleotides read TGTGCCAGTAGTATTCAGGGGACCCAAGAGACCCAGTACTTC. The V call is TRBV19, the J call TRBJ2-5, with a possible D match to TRBD1 (6 bases). The CDR3 sequence is 14 residues long. Germline V gene lookup returns CDR1 LNHDA and CDR2 SQIVND (reference sequence). Trimming pared 3 bases from V and 1 base from J, leaving 9 bases between.

The chain uses TRBV6-5 and TRBJ1-4; D call uncertain. The CDR3 runs to 15 residues. Deletions cut 5 bases from V and 8 bases from J, with 18 bases between. Germline CDR1 and CDR2: MNHEY and SVGAGI. Written as DNA, the CDR3 is TGTGCCAGCAGTGGTTCGCGTGGGTTTGGGGAAAAACTGTTTTTT. Translation gives CASSGSRGFGEKLFF.

A remark on this clone: An end of the junction does not agree with germline; a read error may underlie this. This chain uses TRBV9 with TRBJ2-1; TRBD2 agrees at 11 bases. Germline assignment: CDR1 SGDLS and CDR2 YYNGEE. CDR3 length equals 18 residues. CDR3 DNA: TGTGCCAGCGGCGTAGGAGCCCAACTAGCGGGAGAAATCTATGAGCAGTTCTTC. Translating it yields CASGVGAQLAGEIYEQFF.

This chain joins TRBV10-1 and TRBJ2-1; a weak D match, TRBD2 (6 bases). The CDR3 is 13 amino acids. Germline-derived CDR1 and CDR2 are WNHNN and SYGVQD (reference sequence). The germline V and J ends were trimmed by 6 bases and 6 bases, with 12 bases remaining between them. CDR3 sequence (DNA): TGCGCCAGCAGCGGGAGCCCTCCCAATGAGCAGTTCTTC. Protein product: CASSGSPPNEQFF.

The chain carries TRBV5-1 and TRBJ2-7; tentatively, D is TRBD1 (6 bases). V was clipped by 2 bases and J by 6 bases, with 6 bases between them. The CDR3 is made up of 11 amino acids. Germline-derived CDR1 and CDR2 are SGHRS and YFSETQ. The CDR3 region is CASSLQGEQYF. The CDR3 DNA reads as TGCGCCAGCAGCTTACAGGGCGAGCAGTACTTC.

The chain uses TRBV5-6 and TRBJ1-1; D uncertain. Trimming shortened V by 0 bases and J by 6 bases, and 12 bases separated the two germline ends. The CDR3 contains 14 residues. CDR1 SGHDT and CDR2 YYEEEE come from the germline V gene. The CDR3 protein is CASSLGFESAEAFF. The DNA of the CDR3 is TGTGCCAGCAGCTTGGGGTTCGAGTCGGCTGAAGCTTTCTTT.

The CDR3: CASSLGVAANNEQFF. Here the CDR3 DNA reads TGCGCCAGCAGCTTGGGGGTAGCGGCTAACAATGAGCAGTTCTTC. This chain uses TRBV5-1 with TRBJ2-1, with D possibly being TRBD2 (6 bases). Germline CDR1 is SGHRS and CDR2 is YFSETQ. Deletions cut 0 bases from V and 5 bases from J, with 12 bases between. The CDR3 runs 15 residues.

V and J are TRBV7-9 and TRBJ1-1, with D uncertain. Germline lookup yields CDR1 SEHNR and CDR2 FQNEAQ (reference sequence). Trimming shortened V by 7 bases and J by 4 bases, and 13 bases separated the two germline ends. The CDR3 has 13 amino acids. For the CDR3, the DNA is TGTGCCAGCACCCTGGCGGGTGGCACTGAAGCTTTCTTT. Amino acid sequence: CASTLAGGTEAFF.

This chain connects TRBV4-1 to TRBJ2-1, with 9 bases that match TRBD2. V lost 4 bases, J lost 10 bases, and 8 bases stayed unmatched. The CDR3 contains 14 residues. In germline, CDR1 is MGHRA, CDR2 YSYEKL. The CDR3 DNA is TGCGCCAGCAGCCCAGGGACTAGCAGGGAGGAGCAGTTCTTC. Translating it yields CASSPGTSREEQFF.

The gene calls are TRBV27 and TRBJ1-1; no clear D. Germline V gene sequence: CDR1 MNHEY, CDR2 SMNVEV (reference sequence). The V end lost 5 bases, the J end lost 1 base, and 14 bases lay between the germline ends. The CDR3 extends over 15 amino acids. CDR3 loop: CASSQPSVGNTEAFF. In nucleotides, the CDR3 is TGTGCCAGCAGTCAACCCTCAGTAGGGAACACTGAAGCTTTCTTT.

This sequence joins TRBV2 and TRBJ2-7; TRBD2 matches 9 bases. Germline V gene sequence: CDR1 SNHLY, CDR2 FYNNEI. The CDR3 totals 13 residues. The junction had 7 bases not matched to a gene; V was cut back by 10 bases and J by 3 bases. The CDR3 region has the DNA TGTGCCACCAGGAGCGGGAGGAGCTACGAGCAGTACTTC. Encoded protein: CATRSGRSYEQYF. The full variable domain, with the rest looked up from reference TRBV2 and TRBJ2-7, is EPEVTQTPSHQVTQMGQEVILRCVPISNHLYFYWYRQILGQKVEFLVSFYNNEISEKSEIFDDQFSVERPDGSNFTLKIRSTKLEDSAMYFCATRSGRSYEQYFGPGTRLTVT.

The chain combines TRBV7-9 with TRBJ2-2; D unclear. Germline assignment: CDR1 SEHNR and CDR2 FQNEAQ (reference sequence). Deletions cut 2 bases from V and 1 base from J, with 5 bases between. The CDR3 consists of 14 residues. CDR3 sequence (DNA): TGTGCCAGCAGCTTATTGGTGAACACCGGGGAGCTGTTTTTT. This encodes CASSLLVNTGELFF.